What follows are 26 T cell receptor beta chains derived from one specimen sequenced in a study of shared clonotypes between healthy human individuals. This table comes from immunoSEQ multiplex PCR, and its TCRdb copy is limited to in-frame clones, with some not included. This sample has some 900,000 clones, with more than 75% found just once. Sequences were obtained from memory CD4+ T cells sorted from blood. Subset meaning: CD45RA-negative fraction. These receptors were taken from a man younger than 30 in good health.

The rearrangement links TRBV7-3 to TRBJ2-5; 8 bases align to TRBD2. The CDR3 sequence is 15 residues long. Trimming at V came to 4 bases and at J to 1 base, leaving 5 bases not matched to a gene. Germline lookup yields CDR1 SGHTA and CDR2 FQGTGA. CDR3 in DNA: TGTGCCAGCAGCTGGCGAGCGGGGGTCCAAGAGACCCAGTACTTC. Amino acid sequence: CASSWRAGVQETQYF.

CDR3 in amino acids: CASSLSDPSYNEQFF. The CDR3 DNA follows: TGTGCCAGCAGTTTATCTGACCCCTCCTACAATGAGCAGTTCTTC. The V and J genes are TRBV27 and TRBJ2-1; D call uncertain. Trimming pared 0 bases from V and 0 bases from J, leaving 6 bases between. This CDR3 is 15 amino acids long. The germline V gene has CDR1 MNHEY and CDR2 SMNVEV (reference sequence).

The J gene is TRBJ2-1, the V gene TRBV6-1; a possible D gene is TRBD2 (5 bases). Trimming shortened V by 6 bases and J by 2 bases, and 14 bases separated the two germline ends. The germline V gene encodes CDR1 MNHNS and CDR2 SASEGT. CDR3 length: 15 residues. This chain's CDR3 is CASREGAETYNEQFF. The CDR3 DNA reads TGTGCCAGCAGAGAGGGAGCGGAAACCTACAATGAGCAGTTCTTC.

The chain uses TRBV6-1 and TRBJ2-5; a possible D gene is TRBD1 (6 bases). Deletions cut 7 bases from V and 1 base from J, with 10 bases between. Germline values: CDR1 MNHNS, CDR2 SASEGT. This CDR3 has 13 amino acids. CDR3: CASIRTVQETQYF. The CDR3 region has the DNA TGTGCCAGCATCCGGACAGTCCAAGAGACCCAGTACTTC.

This sequence joins TRBV6-1 and TRBJ1-2; tentatively, D is TRBD1 (5 bases). CDR3 size: 14 residues. V lost 0 bases to trimming and J lost 3 bases, with 8 bases between them. CDR1 and CDR2 from the germline V gene are MNHNS and SASEGT. The CDR3 DNA is TGTGCCAGCAGTGAAGCAGGGGATCACTATGGCTACACCTTC. This gives the protein CASSEAGDHYGYTF.

The J gene is TRBJ1-6, the V gene TRBV6-5, with 7 bases fitting TRBD1. The V segment lost 7 bases and the J segment 6 bases; nucleotides outside the gene matches: 3. The CDR3 sequence is 13 residues long. Germline assignment: CDR1 MNHEY and CDR2 SVGAGI. The CDR3 region is CASTRDSNSPLHF. As DNA, the CDR3 is TGTGCCAGCACCCGGGACAGTAATTCACCCCTCCACTTT.

This clone appeared a few times. The rearrangement joins TRBV6-5 to TRBJ2-1, with 8 bases aligning to TRBD2. V lost 5 bases to trimming and J lost 9 bases; unmatched junction nucleotides: 9. The CDR3 consists of 14 residues. The germline gives CDR1 MNHEY, CDR2 SVGAGI. CDR3 amino acids: CASSTLAGTSEQFF. The CDR3 nucleotides are TGTGCCAGCAGTACCCTAGCCGGGACTAGTGAGCAGTTCTTC.

The chain has TRBV7-9 and TRBJ1-1; no clear D gene. CDR3 length: 14 residues. V lost 1 base and J lost 6, with 12 bases in between. CDR1 and CDR2 (germline): SEHNR, FQNEAQ (reference sequence). The CDR3 sequence is CASSLDSPRAEAFF. CDR3 DNA: TGTGCCAGCAGCTTAGATAGCCCGAGGGCTGAAGCTTTCTTT. The full variable domain, with the rest looked up from reference TRBV7-9 and TRBJ1-1, is DTGVSQNPRHKITKRGQNVTFRCDPISEHNRLYWYRQTLGQGPEFLTYFQNEAQLEKSRLLSDRFSAERPKGSFSTLEIQRTEQGDSAMYLCASSLDSPRAEAFFGQGTRLTVV.

This clone showed up many times. The V gene is TRBV7-9, the J gene TRBJ1-5, with a tentative D call TRBD1 (6 bases). Germline V gene sequence: CDR1 SEHNR, CDR2 FQNEAQ (reference sequence). V lost 5 bases and J 6 bases, leaving 14 bases between the germline ends. This CDR3 is built from 14 residues. CDR3 loop: CASSRLTGGQPQHF. DNA for the CDR3: TGTGCCAGCAGCCGGTTGACAGGAGGTCAGCCCCAGCATTTT.

The chain carries TRBV4-3 and TRBJ2-7; 8 bases are a match to TRBD2. In germline, CDR1 is LGHNA, CDR2 YSLEER. This CDR3 is built from 14 residues. The V gene end was trimmed by 8 bases and the J gene end by 4 bases; junction bases not matched to a gene: 10. The CDR3 is CASVSSGRRYEQYF. In DNA form, the CDR3 reads TGCGCCAGCGTTTCAAGCGGGAGACGGTACGAGCAGTACTTC.

The chain has TRBV5-1 and TRBJ2-3, with 8 bases that match TRBD1. Unmatched junction bases numbered 5, after V lost 4 bases and J lost 10 bases. CDR3 size: 12 residues. Germline CDR1 is SGHRS and CDR2 is YFSETQ. The CDR3 region has the DNA TGCGCCAGCAGCATAGACAGGGGTGCGCAGTATTTT. It specifies CASSIDRGAQYF.

This clone was detected a few times. The rearrangement joins TRBV2 to TRBJ1-1; D possibly corresponds to TRBD1 (5 bases). V lost 6 bases to trimming and J lost 1 base, with 12 bases between them. Germline CDR1 is SNHLY and CDR2 is FYNNEI. The CDR3 covers 14 residues. The CDR3 region is CASRTRTGNTEAFF. Written as DNA, the CDR3 is TGTGCCAGCAGGACCCGAACAGGGAACACTGAAGCTTTCTTT.

The chain couples TRBV9 to TRBJ2-7; possibly TRBD1 for D (6 bases). Germline V gene sequence: CDR1 SGDLS, CDR2 YYNGEE. The CDR3 totals 15 residues. Trimming took off 4 bases at V and 1 base at J, with 15 bases between the two ends. CDR3 loop: CASSSTGFSSYEQYF. The CDR3 DNA follows: TGTGCCAGCAGCTCGACAGGATTTTCTTCCTACGAGCAGTACTTC. The whole variable domain, remainder taken from reference TRBV9 and TRBJ2-7, is DSGVTQTPKHLITATGQRVTLRCSPRSGDLSVYWYQQSLDQGLQFLIQYYNGEERAKGNILERFSAQQFPDLHSELNLSSLELGDSALYFCASSSTGFSSYEQYFGPGTRLTVT.

The chain couples TRBV19 to TRBJ1-5; D unclear. V was shortened by 6 bases and J by 4 bases, with 7 bases between the two germline ends. The length of the CDR3 is 12 residues. Germline CDR1 reads LNHDA; CDR2 reads SQIVND (reference sequence). The CDR3 DNA sequence: TGTGCCAGTAGGGATGCAAATCAGCCCCAGCATTTT. This encodes CASRDANQPQHF.

The rearrangement links TRBV6-6 to TRBJ1-2, with 7 bases lining up with TRBD1. CDR3 length equals 12 residues. V shed 4 bases and J 8 bases; nucleotides not matched to a gene: 4. Germline V gene sequence: CDR1 MNHNY, CDR2 SVGAGI (reference sequence). DNA for the CDR3: TGTGCCAGCAGTTGGGACAGAGTGGGCTACACCTTC. Amino acids: CASSWDRVGYTF.

A few counts support this clone. The V call is TRBV28, the J call TRBJ1-2, with 7 bases matching TRBD1. After removal of 6 bases from V and 3 bases from J, the junction contained 4 bases not matched to a gene. The CDR3 consists of 13 residues. CDR1 is MDHEN and CDR2 is SYDVKM in the germline V gene. This CDR3 reads CASRDRAYYGYTF. CDR3 sequence (DNA): TGTGCCAGCAGAGACAGGGCCTACTATGGCTACACCTTC.

The chain is built from TRBV28 and TRBJ1-6, with D tentatively TRBD1 (5 bases). This CDR3 is 14 amino acids long. The germline CDR1 and CDR2 sequences are MDHEN and SYDVKM. V was clipped by 6 bases and J by 9 bases, with 15 bases between them. CDR3 nucleotides: TGTGCCAGCAGAAAGTCCCAGGGAGGTTCACCCCTCCACTTT. Its protein product is CASRKSQGGSPLHF.

This sequence joins TRBV29-1 and TRBJ2-4, with unresolved D. Germline V gene lookup returns CDR1 SQVTM and CDR2 ANQGSEA. V lost 3 bases to trimming and J lost 0 bases, with 12 bases between them. The CDR3 covers 15 residues. The CDR3 sequence: CSVELAVLAKNIQYF. The CDR3 coding sequence is TGCAGCGTTGAGTTGGCCGTACTAGCCAAAAACATTCAGTACTTC.

This clone was picked up one time. This chain joins TRBV2 and TRBJ2-4, with D hard to call. CDR1 is SNHLY and CDR2 is FYNNEI in the germline V gene. V was clipped by 5 bases and J by 8 bases, with 7 bases between them. The CDR3 runs to 11 residues. CDR3 sequence (DNA): TGTGCCAGCAGTAATAGGGACATTCAGTACTTC. Translating gives CASSNRDIQYF.

CDR3 coding DNA: TGTGCCAGCAGCTTAGAACGCCATGGGGCCAACGTCCTGACTTTC. Translation: CASSLERHGANVLTF. The chain couples TRBV11-2 to TRBJ2-6; D gene uncertain. Germline V gives CDR1 SGHAT, CDR2 FQNNGV. V lost 0 bases and J lost 3, with 6 bases in between. The CDR3 covers 15 residues.

This rearrangement joins TRBV7-8 to TRBJ1-1; D perhaps matches TRBD1 (6 bases). Germline V CDR1 and CDR2: SGHVS, FQNEAQ. This CDR3 comprises 18 residues. Deletions cut 2 bases from V and 3 bases from J, with 22 bases between. For the CDR3, the DNA is TGTGCCAGCAGCTTACGTGGGGGGGCACAAATGACCTACACTGAAGCTTTCTTT. Protein product: CASSLRGGAQMTYTEAFF.

This clone was seen ten or more times. This chain connects TRBV5-4 to TRBJ2-7, with TRBD2 matching 7 bases. V trimming: 2 bases; J trimming: 5 bases; junction bases outside the gene matches: 4. This CDR3 has 13 residues. The germline V gene has CDR1 SGHNT and CDR2 YYREEE (reference sequence). CDR3 region: CASSFDGRNEQYF. For the CDR3, the DNA is TGTGCCAGCAGCTTCGACGGGAGGAACGAGCAGTACTTC.

The chain couples TRBV10-3 to TRBJ1-2; weak D call: TRBD1 (5 bases). Germline CDR1 reads ENHRY; CDR2 reads SYGVKD. This CDR3 is built from 13 residues. The germline V and J ends were trimmed by 10 bases and 0 bases, with 12 bases remaining between them. CDR3 region: CATGTPANYGYTF. Here the CDR3 DNA reads TGTGCCACCGGGACGCCAGCTAACTATGGCTACACCTTC.

This clone was recorded once. The chain uses TRBV5-4 and TRBJ2-7, with D possibly being TRBD1 (6 bases). This CDR3 spans 14 amino acids. CDR1 is SGHNT, CDR2 YYREEE, per germline (reference sequence). V gave up 2 bases and J gave up 5 bases, with 14 bases separating them. The CDR3 here is CASSLKQGSDEQYF. CDR3 coding DNA: TGTGCCAGCAGCTTAAAACAGGGTTCCGACGAGCAGTACTTC.

The gene calls are TRBV21-1 and TRBJ1-5. TRBV21-1 corresponds to a pseudogene. This CDR3 contains 15 residues. CDR3 sequence reads: CASSLSSRGNQPQHF. In nucleotides, the CDR3 is TGTGCCAGCAGCCTATCGTCGAGGGGCAATCAGCCCCAGCATTTT.

This rearrangement joins TRBV6-5 to TRBJ2-3; TRBD2 aligns across 10 bases. The CDR3 totals 15 residues. Looked up from germline, CDR1 is MNHEY and CDR2 is SVGAGI. J gave up 4 bases and V 6 bases, and 7 bases lay outside the gene matches. The CDR3 DNA sequence: TGTGCCAGCAGCGGGACTAGCGTTGGGGCAGATACGCAGTATTTT. Its translation is CASSGTSVGADTQYF.